Following are 19 T cell receptor beta chains from one sample sequenced in a study of Graves' ophthalmopathy and Graves' hyperthyroidism. Amplified material comprised TCR beta CDR3 regions derived from RNA transcripts. After a first-round RT-PCR with HTBI primers, a second-round multiplex PCR was run. TCRdb re-called the multiplex PCR reads through MiXCR, storing one row per CDR3 protein. The profile shows roughly 160,000 distinct CDR3 sequences, 39% of them singletons. Sequenced: peripheral blood. These receptors came from a young man with Graves' ophthalmopathy.

This clonotype was recorded at least ten times. The rearrangement uses TRBV6-4 and TRBJ1-5; 7 nucleotides line up with TRBD1. The V and J ends lost 5 bases and 1 base, in that order; junction bases with no gene match: 11. CDR1 and CDR2 from the germline V gene are MRHNA and SNTAGT. The CDR3 has 17 residues. The CDR3 DNA reads TGTGCCAGCAGTCAGGGGGTAGGACGAGTAAGCAATCAGCCCCAGCATTTT. Residues: CASSQGVGRVSNQPQHF.

The CDR3 sequence: CASSLRTGNHPEQYF. Here the CDR3 DNA reads TGTGCCAGCAGCTTACGGACGGGTAACCACCCCGAGCAGTACTTC. J is TRBJ2-7 and V is TRBV12-3 or TRBV12-4, with D unclear. The CDR3 consists of 15 residues. V was trimmed by 6 bases and J by 6 bases, leaving 21 bases between them.

This clonotype was observed a single time. The V gene is TRBV29-1, the J gene TRBJ1-1; maybe TRBD1 (6 bases). Germline V CDR1 and CDR2: SQVTM, ANQGSEA. Trimming took 0 bases from V and 10 from J, leaving 9 bases between them. The CDR3 runs to 11 residues. The CDR3 here is CSVEEGAAAFF. For the CDR3, the DNA is TGCAGCGTTGAAGAGGGGGCCGCAGCTTTCTTT.

The chain couples TRBV29-1 to TRBJ1-1, with D unresolved. The CDR3 runs 10 residues. Germline assignment: CDR1 SQVTM and CDR2 ANQGSEA. The ends were cut back, 7 bases at V and 6 bases at J, with 9 bases in the middle. The CDR3 bases are TGCAGCGCCAAGACCGCTGAAGCTTTCTTT. Amino acid sequence: CSAKTAEAFF.

The table lists this clonotype with many counts. The chain recombines TRBV4-1 with TRBJ1-1; D is perhaps TRBD1 (6 bases). Germline V lookup: CDR1 MGHRA, CDR2 YSYEKL. Trimming removed 6 bases from V and 1 base from J, with 18 bases in between. The CDR3 consists of 16 residues. CDR3 in DNA: TGCGCCAGCAGTCGACCCCGGCGACAGGAGAACACTGAAGCTTTCTTT. This gives the protein CASSRPRRQENTEAFF.

This clonotype was picked up many times. CDR3 loop: CSVGGGLSGGNTIYF. The CDR3 DNA follows: TGCAGCGTCGGGGGGGGACTATCGGGTGGAAACACCATATATTTT. This rearrangement joins TRBV29-1 to TRBJ1-3; maybe TRBD1 (5 bases). V gave up 6 bases and J gave up 3 bases, with 18 bases separating them. Germline V gives CDR1 SQVTM, CDR2 ANQGSEA. This CDR3 has 15 residues.

The chain carries TRBV12-3 or TRBV12-4 and TRBJ1-1; no firm D call. Trimming removed 1 base at V and 10 bases at J, with 10 bases between. The CDR3 is 12 residues long. The CDR3 DNA is TGTGCCAGCAGTTTAGTTAGGGCCGCAGCTTTCTTT. The encoded protein is CASSLVRAAAFF.

The CDR3 is CASSPTLNSGVSETQYF. CDR3 coding DNA: TGTGCCAGCAGCCCAACCCTCAATTCAGGGGTATCGGAGACCCAGTACTTC. The V call is TRBV7-3, the J call TRBJ2-5, with D maybe TRBD1 (6 bases). The germline V gene has CDR1 SGHTA and CDR2 FQGTGA. Trimming left V 5 bases short and J 5 bases short, with 24 bases between. This CDR3 contains 17 residues.

This clonotype came up many times. V and J are TRBV14 and TRBJ1-1; D gene unclear. The CDR3 loop spans 13 amino acids. Germline V gene lookup returns CDR1 SGHDN and CDR2 FVKESK. V lost 4 bases and J lost 5, with 11 bases in between. The CDR3: CASSRGRRTEAFF. DNA for the CDR3: TGTGCCAGCAGCCGAGGGAGGCGGACTGAAGCTTTCTTT.

This clonotype was seen ten or more times. One end of the junction fails to match germline, which may point to a read error. V and J are TRBV7-2 and TRBJ2-7; 7 bases match TRBD2. Germline V gene data show CDR1 as SGHTA and CDR2 as FQGNSA. The CDR3 extends over 15 amino acids. CDR3 in DNA: TGTGCCAGCAGTTTAGGTCTAGCGGTCTCCTACGAGCAGTACTTC. It yields the protein CASSLGLAVSYEQYF.

Many counts were recorded for this clonotype. The chain carries TRBV28 and TRBJ1-2; D not certain. Germline CDR1 MDHEN, CDR2 SYDVKM. Trimming removed 5 bases at V and 4 bases at J, with 5 bases between. The CDR3 is made up of 11 amino acids. The CDR3 here is CASSPLYGYTF. The CDR3 bases are TGTGCCAGCAGTCCTCTCTATGGCTACACCTTC.

The chain combines TRBV12-3 or TRBV12-4 with TRBJ2-7, with 8 bases aligning to TRBD1. The CDR3 covers 15 residues. V trimming: 4 bases; J trimming: 9 bases; junction bases outside the gene matches: 14. The CDR3 region is CASSYFQGAQSRQYF. The CDR3 DNA reads TGTGCCAGCAGTTACTTCCAGGGGGCTCAATCTCGGCAGTACTTC.

This clonotype has at least ten counts. The rearrangement uses TRBV30 and TRBJ2-7, with D tentatively TRBD1 or TRBD2 (6 bases each). The CDR3 spans 16 residues. Germline lookup yields CDR1 GTSNPN and CDR2 SVGIG (reference sequence). V was trimmed by 2 bases and J by 4 bases, leaving 21 bases between them. CDR3 protein: CAWSSIRGAKAYEQYF. DNA of the CDR3: TGTGCCTGGAGTTCAATTAGGGGGGCTAAAGCTTACGAGCAGTACTTC.

The chain recombines TRBV12-3 or TRBV12-4 with TRBJ2-5; tentative D call: TRBD2 (6 bases). There are 14 residues in the CDR3. V was shortened by 3 bases and J by 4 bases, with 12 bases between the two germline ends. CDR3 sequence reads: CASSFGGARETQYF. CDR3 bases: TGTGCCAGCAGTTTCGGAGGGGCAAGAGAGACCCAGTACTTC.

As to this clonotype: Mismatch with germline at one junction end may stem from a read error. The chain couples TRBV6-1 to TRBJ2-7; D is possibly TRBD1 (6 bases). This CDR3 region has 12 residues. Germline CDR1 is MNHNS and CDR2 is SASEGT. The CDR3: CASRADSNEQYF. The CDR3 DNA is TGCGCCAGCAGGGCGGACAGTAACGAGCAGTACTTC.

This clonotype was seen once. V is TRBV20-1 and J is TRBJ2-7, with 7 bases matching TRBD1. The CDR3 sequence is 12 residues long. J lost 6 bases, V lost 0 bases, and 2 bases had no gene match. The V gene's germline CDR1 is DFQATT and CDR2 SNEGSKA (reference sequence). The CDR3, as DNA: TGCAGTGCTAGAGAGCAGGGGGTCGAGCAGTACTTC. This gives the protein CSAREQGVEQYF.

The chain combines TRBV6-5 with TRBJ1-1; D is perhaps TRBD1 (5 bases). Germline CDR1 and CDR2: MNHEY and SVGAGI. The V end lost 5 bases, the J end lost 1 base, and 17 bases lay between the germline ends. This CDR3 is built from 16 residues. In nucleotides, the CDR3 is TGTGCCAGCAGTAACGACGGGGGATTAGCGAACACTGAAGCTTTCTTT. Translating gives CASSNDGGLANTEAFF.

This clonotype has at least ten counts. The chain employs TRBV28 and TRBJ2-3, with 8 bases lining up with TRBD1. Germline CDR1 and CDR2: MDHEN and SYDVKM. V gave up 3 bases and J gave up 7 bases; unmatched junction bases: 9. This CDR3 has 15 amino acids. In nucleotides, the CDR3 is TGTGCCAGCAGTTTCGCGGGACAGGTTCTTTATACGCAGTATTTT. This gives the protein CASSFAGQVLYTQYF.

The gene calls are TRBV7-3 and TRBJ2-5; D remains unclear. The V and J ends lost 2 bases and 5 bases respectively, with 9 bases between them. Germline-derived CDR1 and CDR2 are SGHTA and FQGTGA. The CDR3 runs to 13 residues. CDR3 amino acids: CASSLWDRETQYF. The CDR3 DNA sequence: TGTGCCAGCAGCTTATGGGATCGGGAGACCCAGTACTTC.